Below, one TCR beta chain is given with its context. The data were taken from a study of shared T cell receptors in the human thymus. Only in-frame clones appear in the TCRdb table, and some are missing; sequencing was by immunoSEQ multiplex PCR. The data hold some 640,000 clones, with 87% observed a single time. The CDR3 sequence is 13 residues long. V gave up 5 bases and J gave up 2 bases, with 9 bases separating them. Germline CDR1 and CDR2: SEHNR and FQNEAQ (reference sequence). These data were likewise used in another study, on human thymus T cells. That investigation notes: Seemingly biased V and J gene usage marked thymic and blood repertoires.

The sequencing input was thymocytes. The clonotype was recovered from a boy under three years old with a congenital heart defect. The gene calls are TRBV7-9 and TRBJ1-2, with D maybe TRBD1 (5 bases). This chain's CDR3 is CASSLTENYGYTF. For the CDR3, the DNA is TGTGCCAGCAGCCTGACAGAGAACTATGGCTACACCTTC.